This TCR beta chain was identified during a study of T cell repertoires in cytomegalovirus infection. Whole-study results and caveats: In two of eight donors, the top clonotype was HLA-C-restricted CMV-specific.

TCRdb redid the calling of the reads with MiXCR, one entry per CDR3 protein. Counted here are approximately 500,000 distinct CDR3 sequences, approximately 15% occurring once; the ten biggest clones make up more than 20%. In its sample, this clonotype was seen many times. Its specificity is unknown. Trimming removed 5 bases from V and 4 bases from J, with 15 bases in between. Looked up from germline, CDR1 is SGHTA and CDR2 is FQGNSA. The CDR3 sequence is 14 residues long. This TCR derives from a human donor in good health (CMV status not recorded). Some clones in this sample may be carry-over from other donors' samples. The chain has TRBV7-2 and TRBJ2-7, with D possibly matching TRBD2 (5 bases). Sequenced sample: CD8+ T cells from PBMCs. This chain's CDR3 is CASSPVGSLYEQYF. The DNA of the CDR3 is TGTGCCAGCAGCCCCGTGGGGAGTTTGTACGAGCAGTACTTC.